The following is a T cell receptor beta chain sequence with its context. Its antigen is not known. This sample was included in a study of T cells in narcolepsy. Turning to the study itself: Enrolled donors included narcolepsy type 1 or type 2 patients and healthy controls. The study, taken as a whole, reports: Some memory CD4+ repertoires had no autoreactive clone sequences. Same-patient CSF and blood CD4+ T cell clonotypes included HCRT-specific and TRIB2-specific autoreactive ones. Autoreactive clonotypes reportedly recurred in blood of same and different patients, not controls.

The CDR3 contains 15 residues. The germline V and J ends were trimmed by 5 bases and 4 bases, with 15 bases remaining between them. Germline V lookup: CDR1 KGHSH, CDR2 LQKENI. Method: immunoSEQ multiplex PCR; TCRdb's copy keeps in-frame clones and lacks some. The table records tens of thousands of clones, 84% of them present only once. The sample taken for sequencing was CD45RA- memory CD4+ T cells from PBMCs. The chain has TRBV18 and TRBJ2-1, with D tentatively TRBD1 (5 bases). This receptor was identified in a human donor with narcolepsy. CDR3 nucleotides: TGTGCCAGCTCAGATACAGGTTCCTTTTACAATGAGCAGTTCTTC. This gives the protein CASSDTGSFYNEQFF.